The entry that follows covers one T cell receptor beta chain sequence. The data stem from a study of technical replicates of blood from a few donors. V lost 6 bases and J 5 bases, leaving 10 bases between the germline ends. Looked up from germline, CDR1 is MNHNS and CDR2 is SASEGT. There are 13 residues in the CDR3. The data were produced by immunoSEQ multiplex PCR, yet TCRdb's version contains in-frame clones alone and is incomplete. The table includes some 71,000 clones, around 97% detected once. V gene TRBV6-1 combines with J gene TRBJ2-2, with D tentatively TRBD1 (6 bases). This TCR was recovered from a human donor in good health. Sequencing was done on a sample of T cells isolated from PBMCs. CDR3 DNA sequence: TGTGCCAGCAGCGACCAGGGGACCGGGGAGCTGTTTTTT. As protein: CASSDQGTGELFF.